This entry lists 27 T cell receptor beta chains sequenced from one sample in a study of T cells in Graves' hyperthyroidism and ophthalmopathy. Amplification targeted TCR beta CDR3 regions from RNA transcripts. When the TCR CDR3 underwent first-round RT-PCR, the HTBI primer set was used. TCRdb used MiXCR to reprocess the multiplex PCR reads, holding one entry per CDR3 protein. The sample includes about 400,000 distinct CDR3 sequences, more than 20% of them seen just once. Sequencing used blood. These receptors originate from a man in his forties or fifties with Graves' hyperthyroidism.

The chain employs TRBV5-6 and TRBJ2-3, with a weak D call TRBD2 (6 bases). The CDR3 spans 14 residues. The germline CDR1 and CDR2 sequences are SGHDT and YYEEEE. Trimming left V 3 bases short and J 4 bases short, with 12 bases between. The CDR3 DNA reads as TGTGCCAGCAGCTACCGACTAGTTTCAGATACGCAGTATTTT. Protein product: CASSYRLVSDTQYF. Complete variable domain (other parts from reference TRBV5-6 and TRBJ2-3): DAGVTQSPTHLIKTRGQQVTLRCSPKSGHDTVSWYQQALGQGPQFIFQYYEEEERQRGNFPDRFSGHQFPNYSSELNVNALLLGDSALYLCASSYRLVSDTQYFGPGTRLTVL.

This clonotype was recorded many times. The V gene is TRBV12-3 or TRBV12-4, the J gene TRBJ2-1, with D perhaps TRBD1 or TRBD2 (5 bases each). Trimming left V 6 bases short and J 4 bases short, with 19 bases between. CDR3 size: 16 residues. CDR3: CASSPAGTDRYNEQFF. For the CDR3, the DNA is TGTGCCAGCAGCCCCGCCGGGACCGACCGATACAATGAGCAGTTCTTC.

This clonotype was counted between two and nine times. The rearrangement links TRBV7-7 to TRBJ2-7; possible D gene TRBD2, 6 bases. Trimming left V 2 bases short and J 6 bases short, with 11 bases between. Germline CDR1 is SSHAT and CDR2 is FNYEAQ (reference sequence). The CDR3 spans 13 residues. CDR3 in DNA: TGTGCCAGCAGCTTATATTCCGGGGGCGAGCAGTACTTC. It yields the protein CASSLYSGGEQYF.

V is TRBV6-1 and J is TRBJ2-3; D is possibly TRBD1 (6 bases). Germline V CDR1 and CDR2: MNHNS, SASEGT. The ends were cut back, 7 bases at V and 3 bases at J, with 14 bases in the middle. The CDR3 runs to 14 residues. CDR3 DNA: TGTGCCAGCATGCAGGGGATCGGGACAGATACGCAGTATTTT. Its translation is CASMQGIGTDTQYF.

This clonotype was detected a few times. The chain joins TRBV9 to TRBJ2-3; 7 bases are a match to TRBD2. The J segment lost 3 bases and the V segment lost 6 bases, leaving 10 bases of the junction unmatched. Germline V gene data show CDR1 as SGDLS and CDR2 as YYNGEE. The CDR3 length is 15 residues. The CDR3 DNA sequence: TGTGCCAGCACTGGGGGGGGACTTAGTACAGATACGCAGTATTTT. Its translation: CASTGGGLSTDTQYF.

The V and J genes are TRBV11-2 and TRBJ2-4; possible D gene TRBD2, 6 bases. The CDR3 is made up of 13 amino acids. CDR1 and CDR2 (germline): SGHAT, FQNNGV. Trimming took 11 bases from V and 1 from J, leaving 12 bases between them. The CDR3 DNA reads as TGTGCCGGCGGGGTTTCGGCCAAAAACATTCAGTACTTC. Its translation: CAGGVSAKNIQYF.

The chain uses TRBV20-1 and TRBJ2-7, with 7 bases lining up with TRBD1. The CDR3 extends over 14 amino acids. With V trimmed by 0 bases and J by 4 bases, 6 bases remained unmatched. Germline CDR1 and CDR2: DFQATT and SNEGSKA (reference sequence). This CDR3 reads CSARDGTVSYEQYF. The CDR3 region has the DNA TGCAGTGCTAGAGATGGGACAGTCTCGTACGAGCAGTACTTC.

This clonotype was picked up many times. The chain couples TRBV6-1 to TRBJ2-3; possibly TRBD2 for D (6 bases). This CDR3 contains 16 residues. Trimming shortened V by 6 bases and J by 0 bases, and 16 bases separated the two germline ends. The germline V gene has CDR1 MNHNS and CDR2 SASEGT. CDR3 in DNA: TGTGCCAGCAGAGCGGGCACCACCTCTAGCACAGATACGCAGTATTTT. This codes for CASRAGTTSSTDTQYF.

This clonotype was counted ten times or more. The rearrangement uses TRBV7-2 and TRBJ2-7; D unresolved. Germline assignment: CDR1 SGHTA and CDR2 FQGNSA. V dropped 5 bases and J dropped 2 bases, with 4 bases sitting between them. The CDR3 consists of 11 residues. CDR3 DNA: TGTGCCAGCAGCCGGACCTACGAGCAGTACTTC. As protein: CASSRTYEQYF. Using reference TRBV7-2 and TRBJ2-7 for the parts outside the CDR3, the full variable domain is GAGVSQSPSNKVTEKGKDVELRCDPISGHTALYWYRQSLGQGLEFLIYFQGNSAPDKSGLPSDRFSAERTGGSVSTLTIQRTQQEDSAVYLCASSRTYEQYFGPGTRLTVT.

The chain uses TRBV20-1 and TRBJ2-5, with 9 bases fitting TRBD1. V dropped 0 bases and J dropped 5; count of bases not matched to a gene: 19. The CDR3 contains 19 residues. Per germline, CDR1 DFQATT and CDR2 SNEGSKA (reference sequence). In DNA, the CDR3 is TGCAGTGCTAGAGACCCACAGGGGGCGCGCAGCGGGATGAGCGAGACCCAGTACTTC. This translates into CSARDPQGARSGMSETQYF.

V and J are TRBV5-1 and TRBJ2-1; no clear D gene. V shed 4 bases and J shed 8 bases, with 22 bases lying between them. Germline V gene lookup returns CDR1 SGHRS and CDR2 YFSETQ. The CDR3 contains 16 residues. The CDR3 sequence: CASSPRPSQANDEQFF. The CDR3 DNA reads TGCGCCAGCAGCCCCCGACCCTCGCAGGCGAACGATGAGCAGTTCTTC.

This sequence joins TRBV20-1 and TRBJ2-7; D gene unclear. Germline V gene lookup returns CDR1 DFQATT and CDR2 SNEGSKA (reference sequence). There are 12 residues in the CDR3. V gave up 1 base and J gave up 4 bases, with 8 bases separating them. The CDR3 DNA reads as TGCAGTGCTAGAGCGACCCCATACGAGCAGTACTTC. Translating gives CSARATPYEQYF.

V usage is TRBV12-3 or TRBV12-4 and J usage is TRBJ2-1, with 13 positions matching TRBD2. V was pared by 6 bases and J by 5 bases, with 4 bases of the junction left unmatched. CDR3 length equals 15 residues. CDR3: CASRLTSGRNNEQFF. In nucleotides, the CDR3 is TGTGCCAGCAGACTGACTAGCGGGAGGAACAATGAGCAGTTCTTC.

This sequence joins TRBV5-1 and TRBJ2-6; no definite D call. The V gene lost 4 bases and the J gene lost 0 bases, with 11 bases spanning the gap. The germline V gene has CDR1 SGHRS and CDR2 YFSETQ. The CDR3 extends over 16 amino acids. This chain's CDR3 is CASSLSGYSGANVLTF. The CDR3 DNA reads as TGCGCCAGCAGCCTCAGTGGATACTCTGGGGCCAACGTCCTGACTTTC.

The chain couples TRBV7-2 to TRBJ2-7, with TRBD2 identical over 7 bases. The trim removed 1 base at V and 0 bases at J, leaving 15 bases unmatched. This CDR3 has 19 amino acids. Per the germline V gene, CDR1 is SGHTA and CDR2 is FQGNSA. The CDR3 DNA reads TGTGCCAGCAGCTTAGATACCGGCGGGAGTTTCACATACTCCTACGAGCAGTACTTC. Its translation: CASSLDTGGSFTYSYEQYF.

In its sample, this clonotype was seen a few times. The V gene is TRBV15, the J gene TRBJ2-7; 9 bases map to TRBD2. The CDR3 is 14 residues long. The ends lost 3 bases at V and 5 bases at J; junction bases unmatched: 5. Germline CDR1 is LNHNV and CDR2 is YYDKDF (reference sequence). CDR3 residues: CATSRVGTSHEQYF. In DNA, the CDR3 is TGTGCCACCAGCAGGGTGGGGACTAGCCACGAGCAGTACTTC.

To note about this clonotype: Compared with germline, one end of the junction differs, possibly owing to a read error. CDR3 residues: CASSLAGPRTGNTKAFF. The CDR3, as DNA: TGTGCCAGCAGTTTAGCGGGACCCCGGACGGGGAACACTAAAGCTTTCTTT. The chain couples TRBV12-3 or TRBV12-4 to TRBJ1-1, with D possibly being TRBD1 (5 bases). The CDR3 has 17 amino acids.

This clonotype was seen many times. The rearrangement joins TRBV29-1 to TRBJ1-1; a weak D match, TRBD1 (5 bases). Trimming left V 0 bases short and J 7 bases short, with 15 bases between. The CDR3 loop spans 14 amino acids. Germline V lookup: CDR1 SQVTM, CDR2 ANQGSEA. The CDR3 DNA sequence: TGCAGCGTTGAAGATCGGGCAGGGTATAGTGAAGCTTTCTTT. Encoded protein: CSVEDRAGYSEAFF.

V and J are TRBV24-1 and TRBJ2-1, with 11 bases fitting TRBD1. The CDR3 covers 20 residues. Germline assignment: CDR1 KGHDR and CDR2 SFDVKD. The J segment lost 8 bases and the V segment lost 6 bases, leaving 23 bases of the junction unmatched. The CDR3 nucleotides are TGTGCCACCAGTTCACCCCCGGGACAGGGGGTCGGGCGGGCGAGGGATGAGCAGTTCTTC. Amino acids: CATSSPPGQGVGRARDEQFF.

This clonotype was detected a few times. The chain's CDR3 is CASSLTGQNTGELFF. The CDR3 DNA sequence: TGTGCCAGCTCACTAACAGGACAGAACACCGGGGAGCTGTTTTTT. The rearrangement uses TRBV18 and TRBJ2-2, with TRBD1 as a possible D gene (5 bases). V was trimmed by 4 bases and J by 1 base, leaving 10 bases between them. From germline, CDR1 is KGHSH and CDR2 LQKENI. The CDR3 loop spans 15 amino acids.

There are a few counts of this clonotype. This chain links TRBV20-1 with TRBJ2-1; 12 positions agree with TRBD2. J was trimmed by 4 bases and V by 6 bases; bases with no gene match: 10. Germline V gene sequence: CDR1 DFQATT, CDR2 SNEGSKA (reference sequence). This CDR3 spans 16 amino acids. CDR3 loop: CSALTSGREKYNEQFF. The CDR3 DNA reads TGCAGTGCCCTGACTAGCGGGAGAGAAAAATACAATGAGCAGTTCTTC.

This clonotype has more than one count but fewer than ten. The rearrangement links TRBV28 to TRBJ1-2; D call uncertain. The CDR3 totals 13 residues. The V gene lost 6 bases and the J gene lost 1 base, with 9 bases spanning the gap. From germline, CDR1 is MDHEN and CDR2 SYDVKM. This chain's CDR3 is CASSTDVNYGYTF. The CDR3 nucleotides read TGTGCCAGCAGCACGGACGTTAACTATGGCTACACCTTC.

The rearrangement joins TRBV11-2 to TRBJ1-1; D not certain. The CDR3 consists of 15 residues. The V end lost 0 bases, the J end lost 1 base, and 9 bases lay between the germline ends. Germline lookup yields CDR1 SGHAT and CDR2 FQNNGV. The chain's CDR3 is CASSLDFLGNTEAFF. The CDR3 DNA follows: TGTGCCAGCAGCTTAGATTTCCTAGGGAACACTGAAGCTTTCTTT.

This clonotype was counted only a few times. This chain joins TRBV6-1 and TRBJ2-5, with 7 bases that match TRBD2. Germline-derived CDR1 and CDR2 are MNHNS and SASEGT. CDR3 length: 15 amino acids. Unmatched junction bases numbered 8, after V lost 6 bases and J lost 1 base. The CDR3 protein is CASRPRAGAQETQYF. DNA of the CDR3: TGTGCCAGCAGGCCCCGGGCGGGAGCCCAAGAGACCCAGTACTTC.

This clonotype showed up many times. As DNA, the CDR3 is TGTGCCAGCAGCCCGTACAGCGGGAGCCAAAATGAGCAGTTCTTC. It codes for CASSPYSGSQNEQFF. This rearrangement joins TRBV3-1 to TRBJ2-1; 8 bases map to TRBD2. The germline gives CDR1 LGHDT, CDR2 YNNKEL (reference sequence). After removal of 4 bases from V and 7 bases from J, the junction contained 9 bases not matched to a gene. CDR3 length: 15 residues.

The rearrangement uses TRBV7-9 and TRBJ1-1, with D maybe TRBD1 (6 bases). V lost 6 bases and J 1 base, leaving 15 bases between the germline ends. This CDR3 spans 15 amino acids. CDR1 and CDR2 (germline): SEHNR, FQNEAQ (reference sequence). CDR3 DNA sequence: TGTGCCAGCAGTCCCGACAAGGGGGGGAACACTGAAGCTTTCTTT. Residues: CASSPDKGGNTEAFF.

In this sample, this clonotype turned up a few times. The chain links TRBV11-3 to TRBJ2-1; TRBD1 matches at 7 bases. J was trimmed by 6 bases and V by 5 bases; bases with no gene match: 7. CDR3 size: 14 residues. CDR1 is SGHNT and CDR2 is YENEEA in the germline V gene. The CDR3 nucleotides read TGTGCCAGCAGCGTATTAGACAGGGTCAATGAGCAGTTCTTC. Protein: CASSVLDRVNEQFF.